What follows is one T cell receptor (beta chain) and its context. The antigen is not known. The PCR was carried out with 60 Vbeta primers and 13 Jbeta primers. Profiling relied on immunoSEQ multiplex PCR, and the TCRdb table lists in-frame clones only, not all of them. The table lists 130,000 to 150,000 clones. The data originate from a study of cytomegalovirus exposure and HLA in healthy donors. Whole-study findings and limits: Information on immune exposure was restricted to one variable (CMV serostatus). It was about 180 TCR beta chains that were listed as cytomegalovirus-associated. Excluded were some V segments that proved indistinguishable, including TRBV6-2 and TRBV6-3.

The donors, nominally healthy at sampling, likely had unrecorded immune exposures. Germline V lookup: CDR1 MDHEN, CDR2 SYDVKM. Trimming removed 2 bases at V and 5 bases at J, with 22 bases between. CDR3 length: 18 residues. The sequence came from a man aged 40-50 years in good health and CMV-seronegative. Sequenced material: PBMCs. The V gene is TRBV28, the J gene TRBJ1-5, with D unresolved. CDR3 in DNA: TGTGCCAGCAGTTTAGGGAAGACCGGACGGGGTACTTATCAGCCCCAGCATTTT. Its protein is CASSLGKTGRGTYQPQHF.